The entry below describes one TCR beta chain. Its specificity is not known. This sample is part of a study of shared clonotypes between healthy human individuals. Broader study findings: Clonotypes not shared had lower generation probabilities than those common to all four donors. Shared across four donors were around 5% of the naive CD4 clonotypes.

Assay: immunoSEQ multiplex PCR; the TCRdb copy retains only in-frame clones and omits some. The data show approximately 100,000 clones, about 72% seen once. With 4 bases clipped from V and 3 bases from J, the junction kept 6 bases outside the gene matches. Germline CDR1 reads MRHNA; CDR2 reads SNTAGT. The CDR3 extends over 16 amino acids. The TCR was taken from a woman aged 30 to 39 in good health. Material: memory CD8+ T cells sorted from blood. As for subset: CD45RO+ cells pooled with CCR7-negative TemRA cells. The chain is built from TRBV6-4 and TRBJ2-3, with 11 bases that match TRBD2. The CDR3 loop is CASSAVAGGATDTQYF. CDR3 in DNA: TGTGCCAGCAGTGCCGTAGCGGGAGGGGCGACAGATACGCAGTATTTT.